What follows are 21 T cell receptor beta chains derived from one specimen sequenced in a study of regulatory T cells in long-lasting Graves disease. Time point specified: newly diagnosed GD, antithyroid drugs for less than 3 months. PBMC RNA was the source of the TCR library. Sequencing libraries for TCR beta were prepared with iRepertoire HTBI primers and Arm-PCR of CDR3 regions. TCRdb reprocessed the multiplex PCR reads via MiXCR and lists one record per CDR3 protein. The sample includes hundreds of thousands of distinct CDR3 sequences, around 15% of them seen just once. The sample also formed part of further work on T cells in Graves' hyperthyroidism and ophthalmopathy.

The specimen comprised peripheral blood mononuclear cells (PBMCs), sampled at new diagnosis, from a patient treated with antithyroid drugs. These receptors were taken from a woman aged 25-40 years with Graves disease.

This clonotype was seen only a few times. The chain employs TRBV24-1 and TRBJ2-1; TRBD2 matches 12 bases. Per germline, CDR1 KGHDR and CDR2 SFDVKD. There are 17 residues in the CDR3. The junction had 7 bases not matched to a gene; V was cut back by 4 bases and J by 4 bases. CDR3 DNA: TGTGCCACCAGTGACCCGACTAGCGGGAGAGGGTACAATGAGCAGTTCTTC. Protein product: CATSDPTSGRGYNEQFF.

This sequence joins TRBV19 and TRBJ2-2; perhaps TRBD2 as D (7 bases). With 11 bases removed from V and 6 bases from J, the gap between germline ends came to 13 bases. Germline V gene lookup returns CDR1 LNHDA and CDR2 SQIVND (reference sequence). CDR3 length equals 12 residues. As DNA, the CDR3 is TGTGCCCATGGGGGGGGCTCCGGGGAGCTGTTTTTT. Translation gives CAHGGGSGELFF.

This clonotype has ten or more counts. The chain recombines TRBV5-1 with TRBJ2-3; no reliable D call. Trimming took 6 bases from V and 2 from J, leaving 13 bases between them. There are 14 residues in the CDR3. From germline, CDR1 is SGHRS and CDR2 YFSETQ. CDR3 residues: CASKGWANTDTQYF. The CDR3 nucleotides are TGCGCCAGCAAAGGCTGGGCAAACACAGATACGCAGTATTTT.

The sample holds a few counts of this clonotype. The CDR3 DNA reads TGCAGTGCGCCTATCCGGGACAGGGGACTCGGTAATGAAAAACTGTTTTTT. It translates to CSAPIRDRGLGNEKLFF. The V call is TRBV20-1, the J call TRBJ1-4; TRBD1 matches at 10 bases. The CDR3 covers 17 residues. V lost 6 bases to trimming and J lost 4 bases; unmatched junction nucleotides: 14. Germline lookup yields CDR1 DFQATT and CDR2 SNEGSKA (reference sequence).

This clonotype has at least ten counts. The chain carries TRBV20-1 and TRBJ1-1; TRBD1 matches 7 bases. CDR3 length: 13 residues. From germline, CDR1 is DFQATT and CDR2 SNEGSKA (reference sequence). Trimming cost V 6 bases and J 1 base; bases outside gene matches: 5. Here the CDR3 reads CSADRAGNTEAFF. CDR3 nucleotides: TGCAGTGCCGACAGGGCCGGGAACACTGAAGCTTTCTTT.

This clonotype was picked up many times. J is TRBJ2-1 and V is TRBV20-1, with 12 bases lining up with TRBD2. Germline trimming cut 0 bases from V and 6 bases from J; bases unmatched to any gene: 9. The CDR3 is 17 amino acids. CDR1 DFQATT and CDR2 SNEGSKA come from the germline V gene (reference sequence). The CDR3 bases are TGCAGTGCTAGAGATCCTAGCGGGAGGGCCGTTCGCAATGAGCAGTTCTTC. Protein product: CSARDPSGRAVRNEQFF.

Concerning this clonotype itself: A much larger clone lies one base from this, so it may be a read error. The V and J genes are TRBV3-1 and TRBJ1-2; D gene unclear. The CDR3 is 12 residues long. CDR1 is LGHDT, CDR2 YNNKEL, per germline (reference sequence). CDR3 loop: CASSQGSGRTDF. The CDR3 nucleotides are TGTGCCAGCAGCCAAGGTTCTGGCAGAACGGACTTC.

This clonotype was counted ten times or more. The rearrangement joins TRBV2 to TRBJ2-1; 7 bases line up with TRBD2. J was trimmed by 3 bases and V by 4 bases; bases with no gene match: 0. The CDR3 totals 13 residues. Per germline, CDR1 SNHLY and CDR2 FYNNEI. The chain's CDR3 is CASSGTSYNEQFF. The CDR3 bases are TGTGCCAGCAGTGGGACTAGCTACAATGAGCAGTTCTTC.

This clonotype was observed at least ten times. DNA of the CDR3: TGTGCCAGCAGTTCTCCGGGGACTAGCGGGAGGAACCTAAACATTCAGTACTTC. Its translation: CASSSPGTSGRNLNIQYF. This sequence joins TRBV6-2 or TRBV6-3 and TRBJ2-4; TRBD2 aligns across 15 bases. The CDR3 runs 18 residues. CDR1 is MNHEY, CDR2 SVGEGT, per germline. After removal of 4 bases from V and 6 bases from J, the junction contained 10 bases not matched to a gene.

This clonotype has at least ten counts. CDR3 nucleotides: TGTGCCAGCAGTTTAACAGCGATCAATCAGCCCCAGCATTTT. Its translation is CASSLTAINQPQHF. The genes are TRBV28 and TRBJ1-5; D not resolved. Germline CDR1 and CDR2: MDHEN and SYDVKM. V was cut by 2 bases and J by 3 bases, with 8 bases left in between. The CDR3 runs 14 residues.

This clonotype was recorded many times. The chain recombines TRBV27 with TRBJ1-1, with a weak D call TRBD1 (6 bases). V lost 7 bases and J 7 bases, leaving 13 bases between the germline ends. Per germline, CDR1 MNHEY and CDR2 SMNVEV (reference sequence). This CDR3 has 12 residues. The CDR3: CASMRGRGEAFF. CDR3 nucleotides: TGTGCCAGCATGCGGGGCAGGGGTGAAGCTTTCTTT.

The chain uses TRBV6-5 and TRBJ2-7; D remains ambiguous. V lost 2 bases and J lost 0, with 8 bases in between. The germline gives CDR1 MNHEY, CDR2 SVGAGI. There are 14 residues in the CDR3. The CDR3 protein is CASSYSVSSYEQYF. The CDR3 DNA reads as TGTGCCAGCAGTTACAGCGTAAGCTCCTACGAGCAGTACTTC.

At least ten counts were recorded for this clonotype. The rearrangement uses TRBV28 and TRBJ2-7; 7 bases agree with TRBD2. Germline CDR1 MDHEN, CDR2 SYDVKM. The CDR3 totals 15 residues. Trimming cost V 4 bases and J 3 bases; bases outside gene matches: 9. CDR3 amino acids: CASSSPSLAVYEQYF. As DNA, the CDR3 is TGTGCCAGCAGTTCCCCCTCGCTAGCGGTCTACGAGCAGTACTTC.

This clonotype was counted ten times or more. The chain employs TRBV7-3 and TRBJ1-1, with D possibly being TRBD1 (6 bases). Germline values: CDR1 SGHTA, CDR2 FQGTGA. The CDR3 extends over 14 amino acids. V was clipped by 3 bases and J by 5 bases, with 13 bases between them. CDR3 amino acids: CASSFGQPGTEAFF. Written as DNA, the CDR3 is TGTGCCAGCAGCTTCGGACAGCCAGGAACTGAAGCTTTCTTT.

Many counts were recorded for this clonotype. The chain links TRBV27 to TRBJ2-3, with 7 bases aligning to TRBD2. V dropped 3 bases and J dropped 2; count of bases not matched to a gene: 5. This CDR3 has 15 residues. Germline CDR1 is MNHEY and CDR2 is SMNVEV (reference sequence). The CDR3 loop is CASSLGLADTDTQYF. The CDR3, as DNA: TGTGCCAGCAGTTTGGGGCTAGCGGACACAGATACGCAGTATTTT.

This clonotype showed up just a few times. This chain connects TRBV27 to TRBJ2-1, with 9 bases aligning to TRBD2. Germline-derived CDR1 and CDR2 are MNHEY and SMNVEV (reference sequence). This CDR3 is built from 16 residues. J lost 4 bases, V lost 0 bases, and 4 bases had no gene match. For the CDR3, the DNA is TGTGCCAGCAGTTTATCCTTTAGCGGGAGATACAATGAGCAGTTCTTC. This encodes CASSLSFSGRYNEQFF.

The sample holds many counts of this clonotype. The CDR3 spells CASSLDSYYTEAFF. The CDR3 DNA is TGTGCCAGCAGTCTTGACAGCTATTACACTGAAGCTTTCTTT. The chain employs TRBV6-1 and TRBJ1-1, with a tentative D call TRBD1 (5 bases). Looked up from germline, CDR1 is MNHNS and CDR2 is SASEGT. This CDR3 has 14 amino acids. Trimming shortened V by 5 bases and J by 3 bases, and 13 bases separated the two germline ends.

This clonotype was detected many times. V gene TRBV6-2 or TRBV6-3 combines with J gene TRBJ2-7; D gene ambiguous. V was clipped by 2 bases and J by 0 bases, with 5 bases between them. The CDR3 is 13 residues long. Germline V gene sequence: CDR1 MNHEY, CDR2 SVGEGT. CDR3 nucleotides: TGTGCCAGCAGTTACACCAACTCCTACGAGCAGTACTTC. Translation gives CASSYTNSYEQYF.

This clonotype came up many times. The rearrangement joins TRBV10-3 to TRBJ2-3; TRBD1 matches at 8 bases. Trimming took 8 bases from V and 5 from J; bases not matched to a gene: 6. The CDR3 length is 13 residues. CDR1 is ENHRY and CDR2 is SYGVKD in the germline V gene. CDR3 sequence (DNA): TGTGCCATCGGTCAGGGGGCCGGAGATACGCAGTATTTT. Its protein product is CAIGQGAGDTQYF.

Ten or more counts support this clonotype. CDR3 in amino acids: CASSLEQPYEQYF. Written as DNA, the CDR3 is TGTGCCAGCAGTTTAGAACAGCCCTACGAGCAGTACTTC. This sequence joins TRBV28 and TRBJ2-7, with unresolved D. CDR1 MDHEN and CDR2 SYDVKM come from the germline V gene. V lost 2 bases and J 2 bases, leaving 7 bases between the germline ends. The CDR3 totals 13 residues.

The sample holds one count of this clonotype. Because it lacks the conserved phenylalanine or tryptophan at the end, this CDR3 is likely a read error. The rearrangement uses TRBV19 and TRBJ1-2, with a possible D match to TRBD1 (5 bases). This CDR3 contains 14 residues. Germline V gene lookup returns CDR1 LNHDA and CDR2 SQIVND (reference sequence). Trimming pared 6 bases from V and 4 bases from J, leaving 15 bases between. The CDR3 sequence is CASSLLGVLYGYTL. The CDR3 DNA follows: TGTGCCAGTAGCCTATTGGGGGTCCTCTATGGCTACACCCTC.